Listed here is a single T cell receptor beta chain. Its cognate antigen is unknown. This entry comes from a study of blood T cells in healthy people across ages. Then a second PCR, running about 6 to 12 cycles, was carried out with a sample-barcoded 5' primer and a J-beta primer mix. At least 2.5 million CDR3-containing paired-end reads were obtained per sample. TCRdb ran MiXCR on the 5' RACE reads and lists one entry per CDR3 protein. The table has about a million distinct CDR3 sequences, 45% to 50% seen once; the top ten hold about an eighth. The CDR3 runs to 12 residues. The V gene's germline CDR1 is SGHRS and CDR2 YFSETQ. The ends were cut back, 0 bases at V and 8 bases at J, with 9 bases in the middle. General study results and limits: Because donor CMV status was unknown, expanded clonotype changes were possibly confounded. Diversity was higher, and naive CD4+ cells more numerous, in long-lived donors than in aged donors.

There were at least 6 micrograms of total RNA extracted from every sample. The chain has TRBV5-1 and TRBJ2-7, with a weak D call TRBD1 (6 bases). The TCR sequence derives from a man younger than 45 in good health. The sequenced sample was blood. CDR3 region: CASSLGQAKQYF. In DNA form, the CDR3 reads TGCGCCAGCAGCTTGGGACAGGCAAAGCAGTACTTC. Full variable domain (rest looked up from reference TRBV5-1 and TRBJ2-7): KAGVTQTPRYLIKTRGQQVTLSCSPISGHRSVSWYQQTPGQGLQFLFEYFSETQRNKGNFPGRFSGRQFSNSRSEMNVSTLELGDSALYLCASSLGQAKQYFGPGTRLTVT.